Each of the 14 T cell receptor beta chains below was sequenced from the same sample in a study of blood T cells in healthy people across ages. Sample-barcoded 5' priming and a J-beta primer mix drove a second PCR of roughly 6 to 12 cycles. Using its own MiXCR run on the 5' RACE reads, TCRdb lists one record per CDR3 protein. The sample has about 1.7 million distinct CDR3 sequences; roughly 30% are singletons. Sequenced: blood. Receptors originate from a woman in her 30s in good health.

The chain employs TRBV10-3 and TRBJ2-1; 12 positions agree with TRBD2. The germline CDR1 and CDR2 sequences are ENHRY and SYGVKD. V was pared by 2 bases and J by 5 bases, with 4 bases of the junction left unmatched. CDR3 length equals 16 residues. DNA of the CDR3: TGTGCCATCAGTGAGGGACTAGCGGGATACCACAATGAGCAGTTCTTC. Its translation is CAISEGLAGYHNEQFF.

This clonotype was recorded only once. The CDR3, as DNA: TGTGCCAGCAGCTTAAGGCAGGGGTCCGGGGAGCTGTTTTTT. Amino acids: CASSLRQGSGELFF. The gene calls are TRBV7-9 and TRBJ2-2; possibly TRBD1 for D (6 bases). Germline V gives CDR1 SEHNR, CDR2 FQNEAQ (reference sequence). Trimming shortened V by 2 bases and J by 6 bases, and 10 bases separated the two germline ends. The CDR3 length is 14 residues. The variable domain in full, completed from reference TRBV7-9 and TRBJ2-2, reads DTGVSQNPRHKITKRGQNVTFRCDPISEHNRLYWYRQTLGQGPEFLTYFQNEAQLEKSRLLSDRFSAERPKGSFSTLEIQRTEQGDSAMYLCASSLRQGSGELFFGEGSRLTVL.

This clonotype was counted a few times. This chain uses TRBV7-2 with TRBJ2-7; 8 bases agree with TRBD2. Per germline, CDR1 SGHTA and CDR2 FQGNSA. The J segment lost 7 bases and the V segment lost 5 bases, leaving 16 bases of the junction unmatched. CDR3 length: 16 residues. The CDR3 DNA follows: TGTGCCAGCAGCCCCTCCCTCGATAGCGGGATAGGAGAGCAGTACTTC. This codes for CASSPSLDSGIGEQYF.

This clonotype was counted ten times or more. The CDR3 sequence is CASRGDNSNQPQHF. Here the CDR3 DNA reads TGTGCCAGCAGGGGAGATAATAGCAATCAGCCCCAGCATTTT. The rearrangement joins TRBV6-6 to TRBJ1-5; unclear D gene. V was shortened by 6 bases and J by 0 bases, with 9 bases between the two germline ends. CDR1 is MNHNY and CDR2 is SVGAGI in the germline V gene (reference sequence). The CDR3 consists of 14 residues.

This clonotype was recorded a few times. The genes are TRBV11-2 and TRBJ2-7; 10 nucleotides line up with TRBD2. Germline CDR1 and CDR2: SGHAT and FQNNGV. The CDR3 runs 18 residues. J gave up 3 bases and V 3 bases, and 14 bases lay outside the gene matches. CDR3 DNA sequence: TGTGCCAGCAGCTTGGCCATCGCCGGGACTAGCGTCGTCTACGAGCAGTACTTC. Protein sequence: CASSLAIAGTSVVYEQYF.

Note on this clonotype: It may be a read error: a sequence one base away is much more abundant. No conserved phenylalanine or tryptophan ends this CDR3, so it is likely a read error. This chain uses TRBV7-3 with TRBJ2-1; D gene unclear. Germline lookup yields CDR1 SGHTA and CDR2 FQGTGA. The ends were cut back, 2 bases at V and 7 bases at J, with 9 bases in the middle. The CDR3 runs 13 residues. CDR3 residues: CASSLGSSNEQFV. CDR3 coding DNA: TGTGCCAGCAGCTTAGGTTCCTCGAATGAGCAGTTCGTC.

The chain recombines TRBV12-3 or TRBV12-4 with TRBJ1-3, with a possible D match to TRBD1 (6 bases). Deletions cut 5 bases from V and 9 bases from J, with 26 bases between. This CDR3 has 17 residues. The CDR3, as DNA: TGTGCCAGCAGTCCAGGGGACATTATCTATTCCGGCGTCACCATATATTTT. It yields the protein CASSPGDIIYSGVTIYF.

CDR3 in DNA: TGTGCCACCAGTGACTCCGGAAGGGGCCGCAACATTCAGTACTTC. Its protein is CATSDSGRGRNIQYF. The chain uses TRBV24-1 and TRBJ2-4; a weak D match, TRBD1 (5 bases). Germline CDR1 and CDR2: KGHDR and SFDVKD. The CDR3 totals 15 residues. Between the trimmed V and J ends, which lost 4 bases and 7 bases, there was a span of 16 bases.

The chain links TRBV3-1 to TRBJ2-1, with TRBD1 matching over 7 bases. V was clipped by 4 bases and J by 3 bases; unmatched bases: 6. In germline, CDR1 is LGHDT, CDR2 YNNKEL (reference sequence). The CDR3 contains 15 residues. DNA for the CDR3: TGTGCCAGCAGCCCAGACAGGGTGGACTACAATGAGCAGTTCTTC. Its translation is CASSPDRVDYNEQFF.

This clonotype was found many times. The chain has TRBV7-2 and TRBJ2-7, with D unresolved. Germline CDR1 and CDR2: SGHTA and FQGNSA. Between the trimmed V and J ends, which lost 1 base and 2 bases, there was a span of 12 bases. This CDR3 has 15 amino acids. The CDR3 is CASSLGAQLAYEQYF. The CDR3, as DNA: TGTGCCAGCAGCTTAGGGGCACAGTTAGCCTACGAGCAGTACTTC.

CDR3 loop: CASGGRLGSETNYGYTF. As DNA, the CDR3 is TGTGCTAGTGGGGGCCGATTGGGGTCGGAGACTAACTATGGCTACACCTTC. The V gene is TRBV12-5, the J gene TRBJ1-2, with no clear D. CDR3 length: 17 residues. The germline CDR1 and CDR2 sequences are LGHNT and FRNRAP. V gave up 6 bases and J gave up 0 bases, with 20 bases separating them. The variable domain in full, completed from reference TRBV12-5 and TRBJ1-2, reads DARVTQTPRHKVTEMGQEVTMRCQPILGHNTVFWYRQTMMQGLELLAYFRNRAPLDDSGMPKDRFSAEMPDATLATLKIQPSEPRDSAVYFCASGGRLGSETNYGYTFGSGTRLTVV.

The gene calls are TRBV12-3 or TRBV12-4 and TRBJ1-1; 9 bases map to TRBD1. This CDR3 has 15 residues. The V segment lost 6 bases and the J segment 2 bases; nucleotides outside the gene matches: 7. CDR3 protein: CASRENRGPNTEAFF. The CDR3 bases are TGTGCCAGCAGGGAAAACAGGGGGCCCAACACTGAAGCTTTCTTT.

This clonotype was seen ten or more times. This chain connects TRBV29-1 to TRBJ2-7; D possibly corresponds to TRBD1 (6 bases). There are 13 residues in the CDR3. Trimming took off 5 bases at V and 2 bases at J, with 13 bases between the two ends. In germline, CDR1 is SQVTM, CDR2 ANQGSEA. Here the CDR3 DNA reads TGCAGCGTTACAGGGAATTTCCCCTACGAGCAGTACTTC. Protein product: CSVTGNFPYEQYF.

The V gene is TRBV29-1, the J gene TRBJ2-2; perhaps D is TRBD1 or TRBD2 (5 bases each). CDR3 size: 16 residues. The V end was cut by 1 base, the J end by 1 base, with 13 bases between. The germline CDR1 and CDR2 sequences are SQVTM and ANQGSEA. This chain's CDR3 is CSVEGFGGVNTGELFF. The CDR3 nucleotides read TGCAGCGTTGAAGGGTTTGGGGGAGTGAACACCGGGGAGCTGTTTTTT.